This passage covers 10 T cell receptor beta chains from one sample sequenced in a study of T cell responses to AZD1222 COVID-19 vaccine. The repertoire was sequenced with immunoSEQ multiplex PCR; TCRdb's copy has only in-frame clones and lacks some. The sample shows 130,000 to 150,000 clones, around 89% of them seen only once. The sequenced sample was peripheral blood, obtained on day 0 of AZD1222 vaccination. The receptors derive from an adult in good health.

This chain uses TRBV12-3 or TRBV12-4 with TRBJ1-1; 7 bases are shared with TRBD1. The CDR3 extends over 13 amino acids. The V and J ends lost 3 bases and 5 bases, in that order; junction bases with no gene match: 3. The CDR3 loop is CASSFAGGTEAFF. The DNA for the CDR3 is TGTGCCAGCAGTTTCGCAGGGGGGACTGAAGCTTTCTTT.

J is TRBJ2-1 and V is TRBV19; 8 bases are a match to TRBD2. The CDR3 contains 16 residues. V lost 5 bases, J lost 6 bases, and 12 bases stayed unmatched. Looked up from germline, CDR1 is LNHDA and CDR2 is SQIVND (reference sequence). The CDR3 nucleotides are TGTGCCAGTAGTTCCCTTCCGGGGACTAGAGCCAATGAGCAGTTCTTC. Translated: CASSSLPGTRANEQFF. Filled out from reference TRBV19 and TRBJ2-1, the complete variable domain reads DGGITQSPKYLFRKEGQNVTLSCEQNLNHDAMYWYRQDPGQGLRLIYYSQIVNDFQKGDIAEGYSVSREKKESFPLTVTSAQKNPTAFYLCASSSLPGTRANEQFFGPGTRLTVL.

The chain links TRBV3-1 (or the pseudogene TRBV3-2) to TRBJ1-1; the match to TRBD1 covers 9 bases. V was clipped by 8 bases and J by 1 base; unmatched bases: 11. CDR1 is LGHDT, CDR2 YNNKEL, per germline (reference sequence). This CDR3 contains 16 residues. CDR3 residues: CASLSPGQGPNTEAFF. CDR3 in DNA: TGTGCCAGCCTATCTCCGGGACAGGGCCCGAACACTGAAGCTTTCTTT.

V usage is TRBV15 and J usage is TRBJ1-2, with D uncertain. CDR1 is LNHNV, CDR2 YYDKDF, per germline (reference sequence). V lost 0 bases to trimming and J lost 4 bases, with 21 bases between them. This CDR3 has 18 residues. CDR3 DNA sequence: TGTGCCACCAGCAGAGATCCCCGGATGCCAGGAGCAAGCTATGGCTACACCTTC. Translation: CATSRDPRMPGASYGYTF.

This chain uses TRBV5-4 with TRBJ2-3, with no clear D. V lost 0 bases to trimming and J lost 0 bases, with 11 bases between them. Germline assignment: CDR1 SGHNT and CDR2 YYREEE (reference sequence). This CDR3 region has 16 residues. The CDR3 loop reads CASSLGLPSSTDTQYF. Here the CDR3 DNA reads TGTGCCAGCAGCTTGGGGTTACCGTCTAGCACAGATACGCAGTATTTT.

This chain connects TRBV5-5 to TRBJ2-1; D remains ambiguous. Trimming took off 4 bases at V and 8 bases at J, with 13 bases between the two ends. The CDR3 consists of 13 residues. The V gene's germline CDR1 is SGHKS and CDR2 YYEKEE (reference sequence). The chain's CDR3 is CASSHISTDEQFF. The CDR3, as DNA: TGTGCCAGCAGCCACATTAGCACCGATGAGCAGTTCTTC.

J is TRBJ2-5 and V is TRBV9; D gene uncertain. The CDR3 spans 13 residues. Germline V CDR1 and CDR2: SGDLS, YYNGEE. Trimming cost V 3 bases and J 5 bases, with 11 bases left between them. The CDR3 loop is CASSDGSRETQYF. As DNA, the CDR3 is TGTGCCAGCAGCGACGGTAGTAGGGAGACCCAGTACTTC.

This clone came up a few times. This CDR3 is CASRGQGMSPRLAGGETQYF. CDR3 nucleotides: TGTGCCAGCAGGGGACAGGGAATGAGTCCCCGACTAGCGGGAGGGGAGACCCAGTACTTC. The chain links TRBV5-4 to TRBJ2-5; 14 nucleotides align to TRBD2. Germline V CDR1 and CDR2: SGHNT, YYREEE (reference sequence). This CDR3 comprises 20 residues. V dropped 5 bases and J dropped 5; count of bases not matched to a gene: 20.

CDR3 coding DNA: TGTGCCAGCAGCTTAAACAGGGGGGGAGAAAAACTGTTTTTT. Translated, it gives CASSLNRGGEKLFF. The chain joins TRBV7-9 to TRBJ1-4; 8 bases match TRBD1. This CDR3 region has 14 residues. After removal of 2 bases from V and 8 bases from J, the junction contained 4 bases not matched to a gene. CDR1 is SEHNR and CDR2 is FQNEAQ in the germline V gene (reference sequence). Full variable domain (rest looked up from reference TRBV7-9 and TRBJ1-4): DTGVSQNPRHKITKRGQNVTFRCDPISEHNRLYWYRQTLGQGPEFLTYFQNEAQLEKSRLLSDRFSAERPKGSFSTLEIQRTEQGDSAMYLCASSLNRGGEKLFFGSGTQLSVL.

This clone was found a few times. The chain carries TRBV19 and TRBJ1-1; D is unresolved. The ends were cut back, 3 bases at V and 5 bases at J, with 7 bases in the middle. CDR1 is LNHDA and CDR2 is SQIVND in the germline V gene (reference sequence). This CDR3 region has 12 residues. Here the CDR3 reads CASSIGSTEAFF. The CDR3, as DNA: TGTGCCAGTAGTATTGGCAGTACTGAAGCTTTCTTT.